This paragraph reports one TCR beta chain. No antigen is known for it. This sample stems from a study of cytomegalovirus exposure and HLA in healthy donors. Profiling relied on immunoSEQ multiplex PCR, and the TCRdb table lists in-frame clones only, not all of them. The sample consists of 150,000 to 180,000 clones, 86% of them appearing once. Broader study findings: Investigators reported approximately 150 TCR beta chains as tied to cytomegalovirus.

Germline V lookup: CDR1 SGHVS, CDR2 FQNEAQ. Trimming took 1 base from V and 1 from J, leaving 11 bases between them. This CDR3 comprises 16 residues. This TCR was sampled from a man between 18 and 29 years old in good health and CMV-seropositive. V is TRBV7-8 and J is TRBJ1-5; TRBD1 is a possible D gene (5 bases). The sample consisted of PBMCs. The CDR3 DNA reads TGTGCCAGCAGCTTAGGGGCGGGGCAGAGCAATCAGCCCCAGCATTTT. Translating it yields CASSLGAGQSNQPQHF.